This T cell receptor (beta chain) is from a study of blood T cell repertoires in COVID-19. On the study more broadly: Researchers got acute and convalescent COVID-19 samples from the United States, Italy and Spain. Nucleic acid was either cDNA or gDNA, and it came from T cells, B-cell-depleted T cells, or PBMCs.

Some clones are missing from TCRdb's copy, which holds only in-frame ones; the method was immunoSEQ multiplex PCR. Here the sample spans fewer than 200,000 clones, approximately 87% being singletons. Specimen: peripheral blood. This TCR came from a woman aged 70 to 79 with COVID-19, enrolled during active disease.

The DNA of the CDR3 is TGTGCCAGCAGCTTGGACAGCGGGAGACCCACAGATACGCAGTATTTT. It yields the protein CASSLDSGRPTDTQYF. The chain is built from TRBV5-4 and TRBJ2-3; 8 bases agree with TRBD2. Looked up from germline, CDR1 is SGHNT and CDR2 is YYREEE (reference sequence). The junction had 5 bases not matched to a gene; V was cut back by 0 bases and J by 2 bases. The CDR3 sequence is 16 residues long.